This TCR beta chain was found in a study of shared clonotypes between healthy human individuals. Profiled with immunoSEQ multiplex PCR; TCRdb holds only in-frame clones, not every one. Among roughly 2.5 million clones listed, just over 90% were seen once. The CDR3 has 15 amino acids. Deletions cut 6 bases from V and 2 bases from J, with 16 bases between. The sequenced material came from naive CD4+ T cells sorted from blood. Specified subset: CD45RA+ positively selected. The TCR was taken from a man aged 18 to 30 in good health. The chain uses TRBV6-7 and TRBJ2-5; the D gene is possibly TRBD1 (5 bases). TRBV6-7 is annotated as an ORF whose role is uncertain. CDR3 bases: TGTGCCAGCAGGTGTCTTAGGCAGGGACAAGAGACCCAGTACTTC. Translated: CASRCLRQGQETQYF.